The present entry profiles one T cell receptor (beta chain) with its context. Replicate sorted-subset PCRs were loaded with around 200 ng DNA, 25,000 to 30,000 T cell genomes. Assay: immunoSEQ multiplex PCR; the TCRdb copy retains only in-frame clones and omits some. The sample carries 1.5 million to 2.5 million clones, about 95% recorded once. As defined, naive CD8 cells were CD45RO-negative and positively selected for CCR7, with terminally differentiated effector memory CD45RA+ cells excluded. The data derive from a study of shared clonotypes between healthy human individuals. The CDR3 sequence is 15 residues long. Trimming cost V 1 base and J 5 bases, with 14 bases left between them. Germline V lookup: CDR1 LGHNA, CDR2 YSLEER.

This TCR was sampled from a man between 18 and 29 years old in good health. Material: naive CD8+ T cells sorted from blood. The genes are TRBV4-3 and TRBJ2-5; D is ambiguous. CDR3 DNA sequence: TGCGCCAGCAGCCAAGGAGTGGCCGATCTGGAGACCCAGTACTTC. The encoded protein is CASSQGVADLETQYF.